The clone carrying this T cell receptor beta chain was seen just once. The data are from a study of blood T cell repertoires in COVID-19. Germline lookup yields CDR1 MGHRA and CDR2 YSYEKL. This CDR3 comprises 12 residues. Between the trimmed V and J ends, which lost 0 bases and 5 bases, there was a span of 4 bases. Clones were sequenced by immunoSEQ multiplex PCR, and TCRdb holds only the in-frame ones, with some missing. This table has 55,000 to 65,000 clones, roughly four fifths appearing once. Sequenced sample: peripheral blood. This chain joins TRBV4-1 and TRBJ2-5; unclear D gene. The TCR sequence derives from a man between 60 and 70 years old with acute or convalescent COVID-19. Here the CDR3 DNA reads TGCGCCAGCAGCCAAGATCGGGAGACCCAGTACTTC. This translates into CASSQDRETQYF.